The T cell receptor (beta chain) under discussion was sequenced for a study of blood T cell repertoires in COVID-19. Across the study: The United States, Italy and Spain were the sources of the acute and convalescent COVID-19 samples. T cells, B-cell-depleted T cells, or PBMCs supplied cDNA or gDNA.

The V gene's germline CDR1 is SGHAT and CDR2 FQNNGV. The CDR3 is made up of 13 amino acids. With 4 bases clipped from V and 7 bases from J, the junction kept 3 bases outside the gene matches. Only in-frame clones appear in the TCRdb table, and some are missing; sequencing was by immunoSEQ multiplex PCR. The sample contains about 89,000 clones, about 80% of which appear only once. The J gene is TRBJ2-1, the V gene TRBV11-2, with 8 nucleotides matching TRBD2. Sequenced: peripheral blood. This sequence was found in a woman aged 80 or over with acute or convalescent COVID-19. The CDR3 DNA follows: TGTGCCAGCAGCTGGGGACTAGATAATGAGCAGTTCTTC. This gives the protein CASSWGLDNEQFF.